This T cell receptor beta chain was sequenced during a study of blood T cell repertoires in COVID-19. Across the study: Samples representing acute and convalescent COVID-19 were sourced from the United States, Italy and Spain. Sample material is recorded as cDNA or gDNA derived from T cells, B-cell-depleted T cells, or PBMCs.

Looked up from germline, CDR1 is KGHSH and CDR2 is LQKENI. The CDR3 runs to 16 residues. Trimming took 3 bases from V and 4 from J; bases not matched to a gene: 10. The protocol was immunoSEQ multiplex PCR, while the TCRdb copy is restricted to in-frame clones and leaves out a portion. Among under 65,000 clones, approximately 86% were seen once, and the ten largest hold around 1.4%. The genes are TRBV18 and TRBJ1-2; 8 nucleotides line up with TRBD1. The source is a man between 60 and 70 years old with acute or convalescent COVID-19. Sequencing was carried out using peripheral blood. The CDR3 nucleotides read TGTGCCAGCTCACCTCTTAGGACAGGGACGGGCTATGGCTACACCTTC. This translates into CASSPLRTGTGYGYTF.